Sequencing of this T cell receptor beta chain was carried out in a study of cytomegalovirus exposure and HLA in healthy donors. The donors were members of the validation cohort comprising some 130 subjects, separate from the approximately 710-subject first cohort. The CDR3 has 14 amino acids. Trimming pared 6 bases from V and 3 bases from J, leaving 12 bases between. CDR1 and CDR2 from the germline V gene are KGHSH and LQKENI. Data came from immunoSEQ multiplex PCR; TCRdb stores just in-frame clones and leaves some out. The sample records 150,000 to 180,000 clones, 86% being singletons. Source material: PBMCs. This clonotype originated in a man aged 18 to 30 in good health and CMV-seropositive. This chain connects TRBV18 to TRBJ2-1; TRBD1 is a possible D gene (7 bases). The CDR3 region is CASSQGGIYNEQFF. The DNA of the CDR3 is TGTGCCAGCTCCCAGGGGGGAATCTACAATGAGCAGTTCTTC.